Below are 14 T cell receptor beta chains sequenced from a single sample in a study of early T cells in non-severe SARS-CoV-2 infection. One entry per CDR3 protein, called by TCRdb with MiXCR from the 5' RACE reads. The profile covers tens of thousands of distinct CDR3 sequences, with 8% to 9.5% appearing a single time and 17% taken by the ten largest. Sequencing was performed on whole blood. The receptors here all came from an adult who was a healthcare worker with PCR-confirmed SARS-CoV-2 infection or an uninfected control (not recorded which).

This clonotype has at least ten counts. The rearrangement uses TRBV6-2 or TRBV6-3 and TRBJ2-5; 8 nucleotides agree with TRBD1. Germline loops: CDR1 MNHEY, CDR2 SVGEGT. The CDR3 spans 14 residues. The ends lost 4 bases at V and 1 base at J; junction bases unmatched: 2. The DNA for the CDR3 is TGTGCCAGCAGTTGGACAGGGACCCAAGAGACCCAGTACTTC. Translation: CASSWTGTQETQYF.

The table lists this clonotype with a few counts. This rearrangement joins TRBV5-6 to TRBJ1-2; D is undetermined. CDR1 is SGHDT and CDR2 is YYEEEE in the germline V gene. V lost 6 bases and J lost 2, with 17 bases in between. CDR3 length: 15 residues. CDR3 protein: CASTGTWTVNYGYTF. CDR3 nucleotide sequence: TGTGCCAGCACCGGAACTTGGACGGTAAACTATGGCTACACCTTC.

As for this clonotype: A read error may be the cause here, since a much bigger clone is one base away. The chain couples TRBV29-1 to TRBJ2-5, with D hard to call. The germline CDR1 and CDR2 sequences are SQVTM and ANQGSEA. V lost 7 bases to trimming and J lost 9 bases, with 15 bases between them. The CDR3 spans 11 residues. The CDR3 spells CSAVSSESQYF. In nucleotides, the CDR3 is TGCAGCGCCGTCTCAAGTGAGTCCCAGTACTTC. Combining the CDR3 with reference TRBV29-1 and TRBJ2-5 gives the whole variable domain SAVISQKPSRDICQRGTSLTIQCQVDSQVTMMFWYRQQPGQSLTLIATANQGSEATYESGFVIDKFPISRPNLTFSTLTVSNMSPEDSSIYLCSAVSSESQYFGPGTRLLVL.

This clonotype has ten or more counts. V usage is TRBV14 and J usage is TRBJ2-1, with TRBD1 matching over 7 bases. Germline loops: CDR1 SGHDN, CDR2 FVKESK. Losses at the gene ends were 4 bases for V and 6 bases for J; bases not matched to a gene: 9. The CDR3 length is 15 residues. CDR3 loop: CASSPSGGSGNEQFF. CDR3 DNA sequence: TGTGCCAGCAGCCCATCAGGGGGATCGGGCAATGAGCAGTTCTTC.

At least ten counts were recorded for this clonotype. V and J are TRBV12-3 or TRBV12-4 and TRBJ2-1; 7 bases are a match to TRBD2. V lost 2 bases, J lost 2 bases, and 6 bases stayed unmatched. This CDR3 has 16 residues. The CDR3 DNA follows: TGTGCCAGCAGTTTACCCGGGAGGAGTACCTACAATGAGCAGTTCTTC. Encoded protein: CASSLPGRSTYNEQFF.

The chain is built from TRBV6-6 and TRBJ2-2; D ambiguous. Germline-derived CDR1 and CDR2 are MNHNY and SVGAGI (reference sequence). There are 14 residues in the CDR3. The V end lost 4 bases, the J end lost 1 base, and 7 bases lay between the germline ends. DNA of the CDR3: TGTGCCAGCAGTTCAACAGTGAACACCGGGGAGCTGTTTTTT. This sequence encodes CASSSTVNTGELFF.

A few counts support this clonotype. The chain recombines TRBV7-3 with TRBJ2-2; the D is unclear. The length of the CDR3 is 12 residues. CDR1 and CDR2 from the germline V gene are SGHTA and FQGTGA. V lost 3 bases, J lost 6 bases, and 5 bases lay in between. The CDR3 protein is CASSFTPGELFF. The DNA of the CDR3 is TGTGCCAGCAGCTTCACCCCCGGGGAGCTGTTTTTT.

This clonotype was counted many times. The chain employs TRBV7-9 and TRBJ1-1; 8 positions agree with TRBD1. This CDR3 is 16 amino acids long. Germline V gene data show CDR1 as SEHNR and CDR2 as FQNEAQ (reference sequence). The trim removed 6 bases at V and 3 bases at J, leaving 12 bases unmatched. In DNA form, the CDR3 reads TGTGCCAGCAGTGCCGGGACAGGCGCAGTTGACACTGAAGCTTTCTTT. Translated: CASSAGTGAVDTEAFF.

In its sample, this clonotype was seen a few times. CDR3 region: CASSQGAGEADTQYF. CDR3 in DNA: TGTGCCAGCAGCCAAGGGGCAGGGGAGGCAGATACGCAGTATTTT. The V and J genes are TRBV7-9 and TRBJ2-3, with D perhaps matching TRBD1 or TRBD2 (6 bases each). The CDR3 totals 15 residues. Germline values: CDR1 SEHNR, CDR2 FQNEAQ (reference sequence). With 5 bases removed from V and 4 bases from J, the gap between germline ends came to 16 bases.

This clonotype was counted many times. The chain carries TRBV6-2 or TRBV6-3 and TRBJ2-2; 13 bases match TRBD2. CDR1 is MNHEY, CDR2 SVGEGT, per germline. Germline trimming cut 0 bases from V and 7 bases from J; bases unmatched to any gene: 17. This CDR3 is built from 21 residues. The CDR3 DNA reads TGTGCCAGCAGTTACTCCCTCTCCGGGACTAGCGGGAAAACCAGTGGCGGGGAGCTGTTTTTT. It translates to CASSYSLSGTSGKTSGGELFF.

CDR3 loop: CASSRPGANVLTF. Here the CDR3 DNA reads TGTGCCAGCAGCCGTCCTGGGGCCAACGTCCTGACTTTC. The chain uses TRBV12-3 or TRBV12-4 and TRBJ2-6; D is uncertain. CDR3 length: 13 residues. V was trimmed by 6 bases and J by 2 bases, leaving 5 bases between them.

For this clonotype: This may be a read error: a much more frequent sequence differs by one nucleotide. The chain has TRBV7-9 and TRBJ2-2; the D gene could be TRBD1 or TRBD2 (5 bases each). Germline values: CDR1 SEHNR, CDR2 FQNEAQ (reference sequence). The CDR3 extends over 14 amino acids. This CDR3 reads CASSFGRGTEELFF. DNA of the CDR3: TGTGCCAGCAGCTTCGGTCGAGGGACCGAGGAGCTGTTTTTT. The variable domain in full, with the rest retrieved from reference TRBV7-9 and TRBJ2-2, is DTGVSQNPRHKITKRGQNVTFRCDPISEHNRLYWYRQTLGQGPEFLTYFQNEAQLEKSRLLSDRFSAERPKGSFSTLEIQRTEQGDSAMYLCASSFGRGTEELFFGEGSRLTVL.

In this sample, this clonotype is medium-sized. For the CDR3, the DNA is TGTGCCAGCAGCCCTACAGGGACGGGCTATGGCTACACCTTC. This encodes CASSPTGTGYGYTF. This rearrangement joins TRBV7-9 to TRBJ1-2, with D tentatively TRBD1 (6 bases). This CDR3 has 14 amino acids. Germline lookup yields CDR1 SEHNR and CDR2 FQNEAQ (reference sequence). The V and J ends lost 5 bases and 4 bases respectively, with 14 bases between them.

The chain links TRBV28 to TRBJ1-1; the D is unclear. CDR3 length: 13 amino acids. Looked up from germline, CDR1 is MDHEN and CDR2 is SYDVKM. Between the trimmed V and J ends, which lost 1 base and 5 bases, there was a span of 8 bases. For the CDR3, the DNA is TGTGCCAGCAGTTTATCGAGGGAAACTGAAGCTTTCTTT. Residues: CASSLSRETEAFF.